The rows below give T cell receptor beta chains drawn from one sample of a study of cytomegalovirus exposure and HLA in healthy donors. Generated by immunoSEQ multiplex PCR, the TCRdb table keeps only in-frame clones and is missing some. The table includes around 200,000 clones, about four fifths detected once. Sequences were obtained from PBMCs. The source of these receptors is a woman between 45 and 60 years old in good health and CMV-seropositive. Both conserved end residues are part of each CDR3. Fields, in order: D gene, J gene, clone size, V gene, CDR3 protein, CDR3 DNA. A D gene is named only where the DNA matches it firmly. Not every row has a clone size; where given, it reads once, few, many or a size class.

D gene: TRBD1
J gene: TRBJ2-7
clone size: NA
V gene: TRBV4-1
CDR3 protein: CASSQPGQGNEQYF
CDR3 DNA: TGCGCCAGCAGCCAACCGGGACAGGGTAACGAGCAGTACTTC

D gene: NA
J gene: TRBJ2-1
clone size: NA
V gene: TRBV5-6
CDR3 protein: CASSRRAGGEQFF
CDR3 DNA: TGTGCCAGCAGCCGGAGGGCAGGGGGGGAGCAGTTCTTC

D gene: NA
J gene: TRBJ1-2
clone size: NA
V gene: TRBV4-1
CDR3 protein: CASSQGITPNYGYTF
CDR3 DNA: TGCGCCAGCAGCCAAGGCATCACTCCTAACTATGGCTACACCTTC

D gene: NA
J gene: TRBJ2-5
clone size: NA
V gene: TRBV18
CDR3 protein: CASSPRGETQYF
CDR3 DNA: TGTGCCAGCTCACCTAGGGGGGAGACCCAGTACTTC

D gene: NA
J gene: TRBJ2-7
clone size: few
V gene: TRBV6-1
CDR3 protein: CASRRGGVSYEQYF
CDR3 DNA: TGTGCCAGCAGGAGGGGGGGTGTCTCCTACGAGCAGTACTTC

D gene: NA
J gene: TRBJ1-5
clone size: NA
V gene: TRBV21-1
CDR3 protein: CASSVFQGASNQPQHF
CDR3 DNA: TGTGCCAGCAGTGTGTTTCAGGGGGCTAGCAATCAGCCCCAGCATTTT

D gene: NA
J gene: TRBJ2-7
clone size: NA
V gene: TRBV5-1
CDR3 protein: CASSSAFPGYEQYF
CDR3 DNA: TGCGCCAGCAGCTCGGCTTTTCCGGGCTACGAGCAGTACTTC

D gene: NA
J gene: TRBJ1-2
clone size: few
V gene: TRBV5-5
CDR3 protein: CASSLADTSYGYTF
CDR3 DNA: TGTGCCAGCAGCTTGGCCGACACGAGTTATGGCTACACCTTC

D gene: TRBD1
J gene: TRBJ2-6
clone size: NA
V gene: TRBV7-7
CDR3 protein: CASSPDRGAGANVLTF
CDR3 DNA: TGTGCCAGCAGCCCTGACAGGGGGGCTGGGGCCAACGTCCTGACTTTC

D gene: TRBD1
J gene: TRBJ1-2
clone size: NA
V gene: TRBV19
CDR3 protein: CASSVGTGYGYTF
CDR3 DNA: TGTGCCAGTAGTGTCGGGACAGGGTATGGCTACACCTTC

D gene: TRBD1
J gene: TRBJ2-7
clone size: NA
V gene: TRBV19
CDR3 protein: CASSGTVSYEQYF
CDR3 DNA: TGTGCCAGTAGTGGGACAGTCTCCTACGAGCAGTACTTC

D gene: NA
J gene: TRBJ2-7
clone size: NA
V gene: TRBV6-1
CDR3 protein: CASKELPTDYEQYF
CDR3 DNA: TGTGCCAGCAAGGAGCTACCAACTGATTACGAGCAGTACTTC

D gene: NA
J gene: TRBJ2-6
clone size: few
V gene: TRBV6-5
CDR3 protein: CASSRGSGANVLTF
CDR3 DNA: TGTGCCAGCAGTCGGGGCTCTGGGGCCAACGTCCTGACTTTC

D gene: NA
J gene: TRBJ1-5
clone size: NA
V gene: TRBV5-6
CDR3 protein: CASSLRGGGPQHF
CDR3 DNA: TGTGCCAGCAGCTTGCGAGGGGGGGGGCCCCAGCATTTT

D gene: TRBD2
J gene: TRBJ2-3
clone size: NA
V gene: TRBV18
CDR3 protein: CASSRLAGNTDTQYF
CDR3 DNA: TGTGCCAGCTCAAGACTAGCGGGGAACACAGATACGCAGTATTTT

D gene: NA
J gene: TRBJ2-1
clone size: NA
V gene: TRBV6-5
CDR3 protein: CASSYSGRHNEQFF
CDR3 DNA: TGTGCCAGCAGTTACTCGGGCAGGCACAATGAGCAGTTCTTC

D gene: TRBD1
J gene: TRBJ1-4
clone size: once
V gene: TRBV5-1
CDR3 protein: CASSDPRDSYNEKLFF
CDR3 DNA: TGCGCCAGCAGTGACCCTCGGGACAGCTATAATGAAAAACTGTTTTTT

D gene: TRBD2
J gene: TRBJ2-3
clone size: NA
V gene: TRBV5-1
CDR3 protein: CASSFHAGGLTDTQYF
CDR3 DNA: TGCGCCAGCAGCTTTCATGCGGGGGGGCTTACAGATACGCAGTATTTT

D gene: TRBD1
J gene: TRBJ2-7
clone size: NA
V gene: TRBV9
CDR3 protein: CASSARGISYEQYF
CDR3 DNA: TGTGCCAGCAGCGCCAGGGGGATCTCGTACGAGCAGTACTTC

D gene: TRBD1
J gene: TRBJ2-5
clone size: NA
V gene: TRBV7-2
CDR3 protein: CASSAAQGQQETQYF
CDR3 DNA: TGTGCCAGCAGCGCGGCTCAGGGACAGCAAGAGACCCAGTACTTC

D gene: NA
J gene: TRBJ1-5
clone size: NA
V gene: TRBV9
CDR3 protein: CASIFGQGKQPQHF
CDR3 DNA: TGTGCCAGTATCTTCGGGCAGGGCAAACAGCCCCAGCATTTT

D gene: NA
J gene: TRBJ1-5
clone size: NA
V gene: TRBV30
CDR3 protein: CAWSDTGHQPQHF
CDR3 DNA: TGTGCCTGGAGTGACACAGGTCATCAGCCCCAGCATTTT

D gene: NA
J gene: TRBJ1-6
clone size: NA
V gene: TRBV19
CDR3 protein: CASGSSYNSPLHF
CDR3 DNA: TGTGCCAGTGGGAGCTCCTATAATTCACCCCTCCACTTT

D gene: NA
J gene: TRBJ2-7
clone size: NA
V gene: TRBV9
CDR3 protein: CASSVDPVGASEQYF
CDR3 DNA: TGTGCCAGCAGCGTAGATCCCGTGGGGGCCTCCGAGCAGTACTTC

D gene: NA
J gene: TRBJ2-7
clone size: NA
V gene: TRBV11-1
CDR3 protein: CASSRSWDTGPYEQYF
CDR3 DNA: TGTGCCAGCAGCCGTTCTTGGGACACCGGACCTTACGAGCAGTACTTC

D gene: TRBD1
J gene: TRBJ1-1
clone size: NA
V gene: TRBV28
CDR3 protein: CASSLGTGVNTEAFF
CDR3 DNA: TGTGCCAGCAGTTTGGGGACAGGGGTTAACACTGAAGCTTTCTTT

D gene: NA
J gene: TRBJ1-5
clone size: NA
V gene: TRBV15
CDR3 protein: CATSRDSRDRRNSNQPQHF
CDR3 DNA: TGTGCCACCAGCAGAGATTCCCGGGATCGGCGAAATAGCAATCAGCCCCAGCATTTT

D gene: NA
J gene: TRBJ2-7
clone size: NA
V gene: TRBV2
CDR3 protein: CASSEDRWHEQYF
CDR3 DNA: TGTGCCAGCAGTGAAGACAGGTGGCACGAGCAGTACTTC

D gene: NA
J gene: TRBJ1-1
clone size: NA
V gene: TRBV6-1
CDR3 protein: CASRGAGRGEAFF
CDR3 DNA: TGTGCCAGCAGGGGCGCGGGGCGCGGTGAAGCTTTCTTT

D gene: NA
J gene: TRBJ1-2
clone size: NA
V gene: TRBV5-1
CDR3 protein: CASSLGPAAVNDPLNYGYTF
CDR3 DNA: TGCGCCAGCAGCTTGGGGCCCGCGGCAGTCAACGACCCTCTGAACTATGGCTACACCTTC

D gene: NA
J gene: TRBJ2-3
clone size: NA
V gene: TRBV19
CDR3 protein: CASSRWAESTDTQYF
CDR3 DNA: TGTGCCAGTAGTAGATGGGCAGAAAGCACAGATACGCAGTATTTT

D gene: NA
J gene: TRBJ1-1
clone size: NA
V gene: TRBV7-3
CDR3 protein: CASSLTTGPNTEAFF
CDR3 DNA: TGTGCCAGCAGCTTAACGACAGGTCCGAACACTGAAGCTTTCTTT

D gene: TRBD1
J gene: TRBJ1-2
clone size: few
V gene: TRBV7-8
CDR3 protein: CASGGQGGFNYGYTF
CDR3 DNA: TGTGCCAGCGGGGGACAGGGTGGTTTCAACTATGGCTACACCTTC

D gene: NA
J gene: TRBJ2-3
clone size: NA
V gene: TRBV12-5
CDR3 protein: CASSLQGTYTQYF
CDR3 DNA: TGTGCTAGTTCATTACAGGGAACATATACGCAGTATTTT

D gene: TRBD1
J gene: TRBJ1-1
clone size: NA
V gene: TRBV7-9
CDR3 protein: CASSLGTGNTEAFF
CDR3 DNA: TGTGCCAGCAGCTTAGGGACAGGCAACACTGAAGCTTTCTTT

D gene: NA
J gene: TRBJ2-7
clone size: once
V gene: TRBV19
CDR3 protein: CASSKTGLGYEQYF
CDR3 DNA: TGTGCCAGTAGTAAAACAGGGTTGGGCTACGAGCAGTACTTC

D gene: NA
J gene: TRBJ1-5
clone size: NA
V gene: TRBV12-5
CDR3 protein: CASGLPCPDRKLRSNQPQHF
CDR3 DNA: TGTGCTAGTGGTTTGCCGTGCCCAGACAGGAAACTTAGGAGCAATCAGCCCCAGCATTTT

D gene: NA
J gene: TRBJ2-2
clone size: NA
V gene: TRBV2
CDR3 protein: CASKWTANTGELFF
CDR3 DNA: TGTGCCAGCAAATGGACAGCGAACACCGGGGAGCTGTTTTTT

D gene: NA
J gene: TRBJ1-2
clone size: NA
V gene: TRBV4-1
CDR3 protein: CASSQTGKFYGYTF
CDR3 DNA: TGCGCCAGCAGCCAAACGGGGAAATTCTATGGCTACACCTTC

D gene: NA
J gene: TRBJ2-2
clone size: NA
V gene: TRBV5-6
CDR3 protein: CASSQAALAGELFF
CDR3 DNA: TGTGCCAGCAGCCAAGCGGCTTTGGCGGGGGAGCTGTTTTTT